Each of the 5 T cell receptor beta chains below was sequenced from the same sample in a study of shared clonotypes between healthy human individuals. Measured with immunoSEQ multiplex PCR; TCRdb has only the in-frame clones, and not every one. The data contain some 1,400,000 clones, over 95% of them seen just once; the ten biggest clones take up approximately 1.2%. Sequenced input: naive CD4+ T cells sorted from blood. The subset was: CD45RA+ positively selected. The receptors were sampled from a man younger than 40 in good health.

This chain uses TRBV2 with TRBJ1-1, with 10 nucleotides matching TRBD1. CDR3 length equals 14 residues. The germline CDR1 and CDR2 sequences are SNHLY and FYNNEI. J lost 5 bases, V lost 6 bases, and 6 bases had no gene match. The chain's CDR3 is CASSDRGRDTEAFF. The DNA for the CDR3 is TGTGCCAGCAGCGACAGGGGGCGAGATACTGAAGCTTTCTTT.

In DNA form, the CDR3 reads TGCGCCAGCAGTGAAGGGACCTCCAGCTCTGGGGCCAACGTCCTGACTTTC. The encoded protein is CASSEGTSSSGANVLTF. This rearrangement joins TRBV10-1 to TRBJ2-6; perhaps D is TRBD1 or TRBD2 (5 bases each). Germline assignment: CDR1 WNHNN and CDR2 SYGVQD (reference sequence). The CDR3 covers 17 residues. V gave up 3 bases and J gave up 0 bases, with 12 bases separating them.

The chain has TRBV19 and TRBJ1-2; D gene ambiguous. There are 14 residues in the CDR3. The ends were cut back, 3 bases at V and 1 base at J, with 9 bases in the middle. The germline V gene has CDR1 LNHDA and CDR2 SQIVND (reference sequence). The CDR3 loop is CASSIVAFNYGYTF. Written as DNA, the CDR3 is TGTGCCAGTAGTATCGTGGCGTTTAACTATGGCTACACCTTC.

With respect to this clone: Other DNA sequences within the sample encode an identical CDR3. The chain recombines TRBV29-1 with TRBJ1-1; 8 nucleotides align to TRBD1. The CDR3 has 13 amino acids. Germline lookup yields CDR1 SQVTM and CDR2 ANQGSEA. The J segment lost 0 bases and the V segment lost 6 bases, leaving 3 bases of the junction unmatched. The CDR3 protein is CSVQGQVNTEAFF. CDR3 sequence (DNA): TGCAGCGTCCAGGGACAGGTGAACACTGAAGCTTTCTTT.

Points on this clone: The sample contains more than one DNA sequence encoding this CDR3. The chain uses TRBV18 and TRBJ2-2; D ambiguous. The CDR3 consists of 14 residues. Germline loops: CDR1 KGHSH, CDR2 LQKENI. With 3 bases removed from V and 1 base from J, the gap between germline ends came to 6 bases. This CDR3 reads CASSPVENTGELFF. For the CDR3, the DNA is TGTGCCAGCTCACCTGTCGAGAACACCGGGGAGCTGTTTTTT.